This TCR beta chain was observed in a study of immune evolution from preneoplasia to lung adenocarcinoma. The study's findings and limits: From normal lung to invasive adenocarcinoma, top clone frequencies appeared to decrease.

Patients had resection in Japan or China between the mid-2010s and the late 2010s. Two lung cancer pathologists independently confirmed each histologic diagnosis. Trimming removed 2 bases from V and 6 bases from J, with 18 bases in between. The CDR3 runs to 16 residues. Germline-derived CDR1 and CDR2 are MNHNY and SVGAGI (reference sequence). Generated by immunoSEQ multiplex PCR, the TCRdb table keeps only in-frame clones and is missing some. Among some 5,000 clones listed, around four fifths were seen once. Note on this clone: Its specificity is not known.

The sequencing sample was made of FFPE normal lung tissue adjacent to the tumor. The TCR originated in a person aged 45-69 years with lung adenocarcinoma. The rearrangement uses TRBV6-6 and TRBJ2-3; D tentatively reads TRBD1 or TRBD2 (6 bases each). The CDR3 nucleotides are TGTGCCAGCAGTTACGAGGGGGGCAGGGTGGCGGATACGCAGTATTTT. As protein: CASSYEGGRVADTQYF.